This T cell receptor (beta chain) stems from a study of T cell clones after liver transplantation. Looking at the study overall: In this trial, immunosuppression withdrawal was attempted within 2 years of liver transplant. Findings and limits, study-wide: The donor-reactive repertoire was only partly measurable in two subjects, lacking donor cells. A significant post-transplant drop in circulating graft-donor-reactive CD4 TCRbeta sequences occurred in most of the 8 subjects.

The V gene's germline CDR1 is LGHNA and CDR2 YSLEER. The V end lost 0 bases, the J end lost 2 bases, and 11 bases lay between the germline ends. CDR3 size: 15 residues. About this clone itself: The antigen is undetermined.

Assay: immunoSEQ multiplex PCR; the TCRdb copy retains only in-frame clones and omits some. The repertoire holds roughly 100,000 clones, around 80% seen once, with roughly 2.8% in the top ten. This TCR derives from a human patient who received a liver transplant. Among the T cells, some may be from the graft donor. The sample in question was CD4+ T cells from blood, obtained around 50 months after liver transplant. The rearrangement links TRBV4-3 to TRBJ2-7, with no clear D. DNA of the CDR3: TGCGCCAGCAGCCAAGATCTGTCTACCCCCTACGAGCAGTACTTC. This encodes CASSQDLSTPYEQYF.